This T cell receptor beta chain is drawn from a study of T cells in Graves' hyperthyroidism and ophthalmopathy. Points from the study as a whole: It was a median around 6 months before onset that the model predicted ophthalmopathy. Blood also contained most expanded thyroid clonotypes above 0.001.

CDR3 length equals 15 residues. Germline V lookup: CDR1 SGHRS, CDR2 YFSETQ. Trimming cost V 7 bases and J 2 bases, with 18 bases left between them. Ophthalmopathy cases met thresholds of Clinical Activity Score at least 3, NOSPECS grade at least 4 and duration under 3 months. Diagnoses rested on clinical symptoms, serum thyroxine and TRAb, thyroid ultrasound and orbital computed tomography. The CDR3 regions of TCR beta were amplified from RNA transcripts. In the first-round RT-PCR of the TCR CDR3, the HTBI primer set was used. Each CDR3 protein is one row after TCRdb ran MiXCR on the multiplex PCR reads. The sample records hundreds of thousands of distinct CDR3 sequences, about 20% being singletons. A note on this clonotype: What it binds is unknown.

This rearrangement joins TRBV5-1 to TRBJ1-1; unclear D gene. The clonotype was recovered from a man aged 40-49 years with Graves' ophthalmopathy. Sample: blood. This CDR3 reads CASAAGTRYNTEAFF. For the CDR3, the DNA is TGCGCCAGCGCAGCGGGAACAAGATATAACACTGAAGCTTTCTTT.